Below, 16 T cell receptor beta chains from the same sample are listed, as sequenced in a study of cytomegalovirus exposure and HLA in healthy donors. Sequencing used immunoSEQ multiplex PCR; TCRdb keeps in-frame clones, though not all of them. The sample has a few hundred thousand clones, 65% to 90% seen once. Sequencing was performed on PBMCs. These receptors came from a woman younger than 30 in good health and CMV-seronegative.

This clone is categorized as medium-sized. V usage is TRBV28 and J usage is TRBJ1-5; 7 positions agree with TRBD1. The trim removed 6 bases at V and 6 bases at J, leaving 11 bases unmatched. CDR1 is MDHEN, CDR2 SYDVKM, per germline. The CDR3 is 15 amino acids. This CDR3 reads CASSPLQGEAQPQHF. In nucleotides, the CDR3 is TGTGCCAGCAGCCCACTTCAGGGGGAGGCTCAGCCCCAGCATTTT.

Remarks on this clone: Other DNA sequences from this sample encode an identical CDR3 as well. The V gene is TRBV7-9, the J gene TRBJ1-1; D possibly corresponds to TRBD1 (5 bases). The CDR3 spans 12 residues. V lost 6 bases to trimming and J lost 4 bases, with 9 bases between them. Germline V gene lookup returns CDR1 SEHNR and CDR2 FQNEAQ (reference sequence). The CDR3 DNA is TGTGCCAGCAGTCCCGGGGGCACTGAAGCTTTCTTT. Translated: CASSPGGTEAFF.

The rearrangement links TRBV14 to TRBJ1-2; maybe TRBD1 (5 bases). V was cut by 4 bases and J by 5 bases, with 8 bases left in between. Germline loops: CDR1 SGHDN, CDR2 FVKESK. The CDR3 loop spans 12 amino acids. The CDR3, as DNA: TGTGCCAGCAGCCGCGACAGATATGGCTACACCTTC. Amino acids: CASSRDRYGYTF.

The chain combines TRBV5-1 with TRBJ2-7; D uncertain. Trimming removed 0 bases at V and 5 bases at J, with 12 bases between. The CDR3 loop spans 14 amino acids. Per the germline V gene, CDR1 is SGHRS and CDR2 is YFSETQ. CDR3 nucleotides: TGCGCCAGCAGCTTGGTAGGCCAGGTGAACGAGCAGTACTTC. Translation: CASSLVGQVNEQYF.

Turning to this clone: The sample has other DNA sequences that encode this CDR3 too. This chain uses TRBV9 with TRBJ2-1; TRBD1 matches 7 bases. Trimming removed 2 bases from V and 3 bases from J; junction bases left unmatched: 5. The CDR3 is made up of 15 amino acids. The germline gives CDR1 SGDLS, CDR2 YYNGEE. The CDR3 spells CASSVGDSGYNEQFF. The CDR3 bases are TGTGCCAGCAGCGTGGGGGACAGTGGCTACAATGAGCAGTTCTTC.

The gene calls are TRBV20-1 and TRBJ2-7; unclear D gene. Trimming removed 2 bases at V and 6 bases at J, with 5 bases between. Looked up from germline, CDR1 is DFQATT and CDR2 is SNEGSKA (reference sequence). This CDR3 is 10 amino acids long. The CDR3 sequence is CSARTSEQYF. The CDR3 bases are TGCAGTGCTAGAACATCCGAGCAGTACTTC.

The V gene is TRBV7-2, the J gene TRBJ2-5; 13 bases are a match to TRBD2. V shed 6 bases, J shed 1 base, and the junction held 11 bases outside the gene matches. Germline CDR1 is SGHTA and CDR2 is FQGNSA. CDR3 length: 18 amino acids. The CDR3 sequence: CASRTGTSGAPTQETQYF. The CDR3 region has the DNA TGTGCCAGCAGAACCGGGACTAGCGGGGCACCCACCCAAGAGACCCAGTACTTC.

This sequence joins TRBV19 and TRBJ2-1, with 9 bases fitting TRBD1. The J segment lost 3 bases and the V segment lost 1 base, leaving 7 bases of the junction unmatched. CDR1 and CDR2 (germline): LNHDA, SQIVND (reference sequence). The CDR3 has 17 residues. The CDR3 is CASSIVSGQGYYNEQFF. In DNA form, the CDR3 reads TGTGCCAGTAGTATAGTATCTGGACAGGGGTACTACAATGAGCAGTTCTTC. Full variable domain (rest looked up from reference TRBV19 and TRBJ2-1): DGGITQSPKYLFRKEGQNVTLSCEQNLNHDAMYWYRQDPGQGLRLIYYSQIVNDFQKGDIAEGYSVSREKKESFPLTVTSAQKNPTAFYLCASSIVSGQGYYNEQFFGPGTRLTVL.

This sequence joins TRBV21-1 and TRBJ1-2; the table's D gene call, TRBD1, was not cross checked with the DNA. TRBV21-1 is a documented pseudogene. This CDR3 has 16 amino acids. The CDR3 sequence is CASSKEGWEGDYGYTF. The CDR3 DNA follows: TGTGCCAGCAGCAAAGAAGGCTGGGAAGGGGACTATGGCTACACCTTC.

The CDR3 DNA sequence: TGTGCCAGCGGGCAGTGGGTTAATGAGCAGTTCTTC. Translating it yields CASGQWVNEQFF. The V and J genes are TRBV2 and TRBJ2-1, with unresolved D. CDR1 is SNHLY, CDR2 FYNNEI, per germline. V lost 8 bases to trimming and J lost 7 bases, with 12 bases between them. The CDR3 length is 12 residues. The whole variable domain, remainder taken from reference TRBV2 and TRBJ2-1, is EPEVTQTPSHQVTQMGQEVILRCVPISNHLYFYWYRQILGQKVEFLVSFYNNEISEKSEIFDDQFSVERPDGSNFTLKIRSTKLEDSAMYFCASGQWVNEQFFGPGTRLTVL.

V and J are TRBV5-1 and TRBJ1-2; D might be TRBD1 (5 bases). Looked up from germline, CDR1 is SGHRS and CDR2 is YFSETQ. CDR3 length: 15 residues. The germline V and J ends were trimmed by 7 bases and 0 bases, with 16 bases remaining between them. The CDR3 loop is CASSIQGSSNYGYTF. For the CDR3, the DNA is TGCGCCAGCTCAATCCAGGGATCCTCTAACTATGGCTACACCTTC.

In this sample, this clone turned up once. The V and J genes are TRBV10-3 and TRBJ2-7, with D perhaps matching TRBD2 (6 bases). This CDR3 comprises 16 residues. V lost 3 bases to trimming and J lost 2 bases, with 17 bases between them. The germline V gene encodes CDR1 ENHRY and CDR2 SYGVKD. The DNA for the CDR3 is TGTGCCATCAGTGAAACAGGACGGGAGAACCCCTACGAGCAGTACTTC. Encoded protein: CAISETGRENPYEQYF.

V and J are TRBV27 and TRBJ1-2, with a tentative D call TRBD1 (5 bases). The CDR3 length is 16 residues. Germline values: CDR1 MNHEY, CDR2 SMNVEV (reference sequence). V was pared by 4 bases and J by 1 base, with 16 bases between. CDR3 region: CASSSKPGLYNYGYTF. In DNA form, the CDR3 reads TGTGCCAGCAGTTCAAAGCCGGGACTGTATAACTATGGCTACACCTTC.

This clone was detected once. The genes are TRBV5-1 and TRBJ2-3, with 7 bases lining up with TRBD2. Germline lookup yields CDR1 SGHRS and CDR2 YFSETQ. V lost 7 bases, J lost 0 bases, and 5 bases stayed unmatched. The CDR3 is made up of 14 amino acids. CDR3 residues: CASAGAASTDTQYF. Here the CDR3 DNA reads TGCGCCAGCGCGGGAGCCGCTAGCACAGATACGCAGTATTTT.

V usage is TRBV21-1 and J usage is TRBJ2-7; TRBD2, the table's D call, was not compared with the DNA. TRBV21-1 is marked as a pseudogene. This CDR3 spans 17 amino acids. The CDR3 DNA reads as TGTGCCAGCAGCAAATATAGGAGCGGGGCCGTGAGCTACGAGCAGTACTTC. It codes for CASSKYRSGAVSYEQYF.

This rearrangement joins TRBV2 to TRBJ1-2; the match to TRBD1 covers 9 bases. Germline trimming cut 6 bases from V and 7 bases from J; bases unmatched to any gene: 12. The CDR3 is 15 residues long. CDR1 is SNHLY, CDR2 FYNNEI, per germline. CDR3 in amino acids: CASRKDRGPFGGYTF. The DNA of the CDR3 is TGTGCCAGCAGAAAGGACAGGGGCCCCTTCGGTGGCTACACCTTC.